A single sample is the source of the 20 T cell receptor beta chains below, sequenced in a study of technical replicates of blood from a handful of donors. The repertoire was sequenced with immunoSEQ multiplex PCR; TCRdb's copy has only in-frame clones and lacks some. The data show about 83,000 clones, 96% seen once. The sequenced material came from T cells isolated from PBMCs. All receptors derive from a human donor in good health.

This chain links TRBV7-9 with TRBJ2-1; 8 bases are a match to TRBD2. Germline V lookup: CDR1 SEHNR, CDR2 FQNEAQ (reference sequence). There are 15 residues in the CDR3. V shed 5 bases, J shed 4 bases, and the junction held 7 bases outside the gene matches. CDR3 sequence: CASSVTGTSYNEQFF. The CDR3 DNA reads TGTGCCAGCAGCGTAACCGGGACTAGTTACAATGAGCAGTTCTTC.

This clone was counted once. The chain couples TRBV27 to TRBJ2-1; 7 positions agree with TRBD2. CDR1 and CDR2 from the germline V gene are MNHEY and SMNVEV (reference sequence). Trimming at V came to 6 bases and at J to 10 bases, leaving 9 bases not matched to a gene. This CDR3 is built from 13 residues. This chain's CDR3 is CASRRAGVDEQFF. In DNA, the CDR3 is TGTGCCAGCAGGAGGGCGGGAGTTGACGAGCAGTTCTTC.

In its sample, this clone was seen once. The J gene is TRBJ2-1, the V gene TRBV9, with 8 positions matching TRBD2. Germline CDR1 reads SGDLS; CDR2 reads YYNGEE. The length of the CDR3 is 14 residues. The ends lost 7 bases at V and 4 bases at J; junction bases unmatched: 7. The CDR3 nucleotides are TGTGCCAGCGTCGGTAGCGGGACTTACAATGAGCAGTTCTTC. Its translation is CASVGSGTYNEQFF.

The chain carries TRBV7-8 and TRBJ2-7, with unresolved D. The CDR3 consists of 14 residues. Germline CDR1 and CDR2: SGHVS and FQNEAQ. V gave up 3 bases and J gave up 2 bases, with 11 bases separating them. The CDR3 DNA reads TGTGCCAGCAGCTTTAACAGAATCCCCTACGAGCAGTACTTC. This encodes CASSFNRIPYEQYF.

The rearrangement uses TRBV6-5 and TRBJ1-6, with D unclear. The CDR3 sequence is 16 residues long. The germline V and J ends were trimmed by 0 bases and 7 bases, with 13 bases remaining between them. Germline CDR1 reads MNHEY; CDR2 reads SVGAGI. The CDR3 DNA sequence: TGTGCCAGCAGTTACTCGATGGCGGGGATAAATTCACCCCTCCACTTT. Its protein product is CASSYSMAGINSPLHF.

The CDR3 loop is CSVGEPYTEAFF. The DNA for the CDR3 is TGCAGCGTTGGTGAGCCTTACACTGAAGCTTTCTTT. The J gene is TRBJ1-1, the V gene TRBV29-1; D gene ambiguous. V was trimmed by 4 bases and J by 3 bases, leaving 9 bases between them. Germline-derived CDR1 and CDR2 are SQVTM and ANQGSEA. This CDR3 has 12 amino acids.

The V call is TRBV28, the J call TRBJ2-6, with D perhaps TRBD1 (6 bases). Trimming removed 4 bases from V and 1 base from J, with 14 bases in between. Germline V gives CDR1 MDHEN, CDR2 SYDVKM. This CDR3 has 17 amino acids. CDR3 loop: CASSYILTGSGANVLTF. The CDR3 nucleotides are TGTGCCAGCAGTTACATTCTTACAGGGTCTGGGGCCAACGTCCTGACTTTC.

The J gene is TRBJ2-5, the V gene TRBV9, with 12 bases that match TRBD2. J lost 4 bases, V lost 4 bases, and 11 bases had no gene match. CDR1 and CDR2 from the germline V gene are SGDLS and YYNGEE. CDR3 length equals 17 residues. The CDR3 loop reads CASSPHGASGRGETQYF. In nucleotides, the CDR3 is TGTGCCAGCAGCCCCCATGGGGCTAGCGGGAGGGGAGAGACCCAGTACTTC.

The chain combines TRBV30 with TRBJ2-1, with 14 bases lining up with TRBD2. In germline, CDR1 is GTSNPN, CDR2 SVGIG (reference sequence). Trimming removed 3 bases from V and 14 bases from J; junction bases left unmatched: 15. This CDR3 is built from 16 residues. As DNA, the CDR3 is TGTGCCTGGAGGGAGACCGGGACTAGCGGGAGAGTGTGGGAGTTCTTC. Its translation: CAWRETGTSGRVWEFF.

This chain links TRBV2 with TRBJ2-4; tentatively, D is TRBD1 (5 bases). The CDR3 consists of 15 residues. The V and J ends lost 4 bases and 5 bases respectively, with 15 bases between them. Germline CDR1 SNHLY, CDR2 FYNNEI. The CDR3 bases are TGTGCCAGCAGTGGGACCGGTGGGGCCCAAAACATTCAGTACTTC. Protein product: CASSGTGGAQNIQYF.

The chain has TRBV7-2 and TRBJ2-7; 7 bases match TRBD1. CDR1 SGHTA and CDR2 FQGNSA come from the germline V gene. This CDR3 has 13 residues. J lost 1 base, V lost 4 bases, and 1 base had no gene match. The DNA for the CDR3 is TGTGCCAGCAGCTCACAGGGGTCCTACGAGCAGTACTTC. Translated, it gives CASSSQGSYEQYF.

This rearrangement joins TRBV28 to TRBJ2-3; tentatively, D is TRBD1 (7 bases). V lost 11 bases to trimming and J lost 2 bases, with 14 bases between them. Germline values: CDR1 MDHEN, CDR2 SYDVKM. The CDR3 has 13 residues. CDR3: CAGGDRHTDTQYF. The DNA of the CDR3 is TGTGCCGGCGGGGACAGACACACAGATACGCAGTATTTT.

The rearrangement links TRBV5-1 to TRBJ2-7, with D possibly being TRBD1 (5 bases). V lost 0 bases and J 6 bases, leaving 10 bases between the germline ends. The CDR3 covers 13 residues. Germline V gene sequence: CDR1 SGHRS, CDR2 YFSETQ. Written as DNA, the CDR3 is TGCGCCAGCAGCTTGGAATCTGGGGCCGAGCAGTACTTC. Translating gives CASSLESGAEQYF.

V usage is TRBV30 and J usage is TRBJ2-1, with 7 bases fitting TRBD2. This CDR3 is built from 13 residues. Germline V lookup: CDR1 GTSNPN, CDR2 SVGIG (reference sequence). J lost 4 bases, V lost 5 bases, and 5 bases had no gene match. Here the CDR3 reads CAWGLEAYNEQFF. CDR3 bases: TGTGCCTGGGGACTAGAGGCGTACAATGAGCAGTTCTTC.

This rearrangement joins TRBV5-4 to TRBJ2-5; 7 nucleotides align to TRBD2. Per germline, CDR1 SGHNT and CDR2 YYREEE (reference sequence). Unmatched junction bases numbered 8, after V lost 4 bases and J lost 5 bases. The CDR3 spans 14 residues. The CDR3 DNA follows: TGTGCCAGCAGCGGGGAGACTAGCTGGGAGACCCAGTACTTC. Translated, it gives CASSGETSWETQYF.

The chain couples TRBV7-2 to TRBJ1-4; possibly TRBD1 for D (6 bases). Germline CDR1 reads SGHTA; CDR2 reads FQGNSA. The germline V and J ends were trimmed by 5 bases and 1 base, with 8 bases remaining between them. This CDR3 comprises 14 residues. CDR3: CASSPQGTNEKLFF. CDR3 in DNA: TGTGCCAGCAGCCCACAGGGAACTAATGAAAAACTGTTTTTT.

The genes are TRBV5-4 and TRBJ1-1, with a possible D match to TRBD1 (5 bases). This CDR3 has 16 amino acids. The ends were cut back, 4 bases at V and 1 base at J, with 17 bases in the middle. Germline V CDR1 and CDR2: SGHNT, YYREEE (reference sequence). The CDR3 nucleotides read TGTGCCAGCAGCCCCAGCGGGGACCCTTGGAACACTGAAGCTTTCTTT. Protein sequence: CASSPSGDPWNTEAFF.

Notes on this clone: The sample contains more than one DNA sequence encoding this CDR3. V usage is TRBV6-5 and J usage is TRBJ1-1; D is possibly TRBD1 (6 bases). The V gene lost 6 bases and the J gene lost 5 bases, with 7 bases spanning the gap. This CDR3 region has 11 residues. CDR1 and CDR2 (germline): MNHEY, SVGAGI. The CDR3 protein is CASRGGTEAFF. The CDR3 DNA follows: TGTGCCAGCAGAGGGGGAACTGAAGCTTTCTTT.

The chain carries TRBV6-5 and TRBJ2-1; no definite D call. The germline CDR1 and CDR2 sequences are MNHEY and SVGAGI. The germline V and J ends were trimmed by 3 bases and 4 bases, with 16 bases remaining between them. The CDR3 sequence is 16 residues long. CDR3 bases: TGTGCCAGCAGTTATTCAAGCGCCAGTCGGTACAATGAGCAGTTCTTC. Translated, it gives CASSYSSASRYNEQFF.

The chain couples TRBV4-3 to TRBJ1-4; D gene uncertain. The CDR3 is made up of 16 amino acids. Trimming took off 0 bases at V and 0 bases at J, with 8 bases between the two ends. CDR1 is LGHNA, CDR2 YSLEER, per germline. CDR3 sequence (DNA): TGCGCCAGCAGCCAAGACCAGATTGCAACTAATGAAAAACTGTTTTTT. Its translation: CASSQDQIATNEKLFF.